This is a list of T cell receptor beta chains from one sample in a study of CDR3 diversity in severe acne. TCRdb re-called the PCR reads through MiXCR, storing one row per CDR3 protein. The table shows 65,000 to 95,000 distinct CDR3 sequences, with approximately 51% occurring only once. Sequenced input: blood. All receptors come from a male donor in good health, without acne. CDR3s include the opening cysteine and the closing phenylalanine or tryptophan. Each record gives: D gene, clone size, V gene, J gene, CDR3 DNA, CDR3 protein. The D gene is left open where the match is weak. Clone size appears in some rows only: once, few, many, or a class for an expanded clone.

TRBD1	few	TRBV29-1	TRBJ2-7	TGCAGCGCATCCGAGACAGGGAAAAAGTACGAGCAGTACTTC	CSASETGKKYEQYF
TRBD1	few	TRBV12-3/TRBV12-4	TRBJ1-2	TGTGCCAGCAGTGAGACAGGGATTCGGGGCTACACCTTC	CASSETGIRGYTF
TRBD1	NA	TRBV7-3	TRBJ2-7	TGTGCCAGCAGCTTAATAGCAGGGGGCAGCTACGAGCAGTACTTC	CASSLIAGGSYEQYF
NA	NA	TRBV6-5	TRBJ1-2	TGTGCCAGCAGCAGGGCTGCTGGCTACACCTTC	CASSRAAGYTF
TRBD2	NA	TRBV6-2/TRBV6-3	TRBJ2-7	TGTGCCAGCAGTTACGCGGGGGGGTACGAGCAGTACTTC	CASSYAGGYEQYF
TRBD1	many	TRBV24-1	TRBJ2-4	TGTGCCACCAGTACAAGGGGACAGGCCATTCAGTACTTC	CATSTRGQAIQYF
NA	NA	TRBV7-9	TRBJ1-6	TGTGCCAGCAGCCATCCACAGGGTCAGGAACCCAATTCACCCCTCCACTTT	CASSHPQGQEPNSPLHF
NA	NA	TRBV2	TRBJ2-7	TGTGCCAGCAGCTATTATAAAGGACTTCCAAAGTACTTC	CASSYYKGLPKYF
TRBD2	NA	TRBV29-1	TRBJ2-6	TGCAGCTTGTCGGGGGGGGGGGCCAACGTCCTGACTTTC	CSLSGGGANVLTF
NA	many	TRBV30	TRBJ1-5	TGTGCCTGGAGTGCAAACAGAGGAGCCAATCAGCCCCAGCATTTT	CAWSANRGANQPQHF
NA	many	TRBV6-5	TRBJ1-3	TGTGCCAGCAGTTATGCGCCATCCGCGGCAGGGGAACCGGGAAACACCATATATTTT	CASSYAPSAAGEPGNTIYF
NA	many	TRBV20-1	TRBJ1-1	TGCAGTGCTAGGAACGATGGGGGCCAGGGAAGAAGCACTGAAGCTTTCTTT	CSARNDGGQGRSTEAFF
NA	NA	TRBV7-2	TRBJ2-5	TGTGCCAGCAGCTTACTGACGCAAGAGACCCAGTACTTC	CASSLLTQETQYF
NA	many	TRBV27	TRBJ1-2	TGTGCCAGCAGTTTCGGCAACCGAGACTATGGCTACACCTTC	CASSFGNRDYGYTF
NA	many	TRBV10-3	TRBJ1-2	TGTGCCATCAGTGAAGTCGGCGGAGGGGGGGGCCTCTACACCTTC	CAISEVGGGGGLYTF
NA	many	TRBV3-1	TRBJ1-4	TGTGCCAGCAGCCAAGAGGGGGGGACTGAAAAACTGTTTTTT	CASSQEGGTEKLFF
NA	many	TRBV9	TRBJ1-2	TGTGCCAGCAGCGCTGGGGGGTCCCACTATGGCTACACCTTC	CASSAGGSHYGYTF
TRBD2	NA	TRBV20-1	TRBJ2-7	TGCAGTGCTAGCGCCCCGGGACTAGCGGGACGCTACGAGCAGTACTTC	CSASAPGLAGRYEQYF
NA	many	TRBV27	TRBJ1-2	TGTGCCAGCAGTGACGGTAACCGAGACTATGGCTACACCTTC	CASSDGNRDYGYTF
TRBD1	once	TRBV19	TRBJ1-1	TGTGCCAGTGGGGGACAGGGGGCTACTGAAGCTTTCTTT	CASGGQGATEAFF
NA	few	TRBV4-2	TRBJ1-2	TGTGCCAGCAGCCGCACACCGAACTATGGCTACACCTTC	CASSRTPNYGYTF
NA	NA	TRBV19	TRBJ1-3	TGTGCCAGTACCGACCTGCAGAGGGCTGGAAACACCATATATTTT	CASTDLQRAGNTIYF
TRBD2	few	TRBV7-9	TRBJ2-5	TGTGCCAGCAGCCAAGGACTAGCCAACGAGGGGAAGACCCAGTACTTC	CASSQGLANEGKTQYF
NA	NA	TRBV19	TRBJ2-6	TGTACCAGTAGTTTGAGGGAGCCCTCTGGGGCCAACGTCCCGACTTTC	CTSSLREPSGANVPTF
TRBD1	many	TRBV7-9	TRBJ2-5	TGTGCCAGCAGCAGGGACAGGGGACGAGAGACCCAGTACTTC	CASSRDRGRETQYF
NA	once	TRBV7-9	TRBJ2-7	TGTGCCAGCAGCCGTGAAGGACAGGCGGGGATCTACGAGCAGTACTTC	CASSREGQAGIYEQYF
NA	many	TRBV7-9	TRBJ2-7	TGTGCCAGCAGCTTATTGGGCACCTACGAGCAGTACTTC	CASSLLGTYEQYF